The source of this TCR beta chain is a study of blood T cell repertoires in COVID-19. The overall study: The United States, Italy and Spain provided the acute and convalescent COVID-19 samples. The cDNA or gDNA used as material had been derived from T cells, B-cell-depleted T cells, or PBMCs.

As handled by the study authors: Reference gene primer amplification gave nucleated cell count estimates. Profiling relied on immunoSEQ multiplex PCR, and the TCRdb table lists in-frame clones only, not all of them. V, J and clone size reflect that table, while D and trimming were determined from the DNA. This sample has fewer than 250,000 clones, with over 80% found just once. CDR3 length equals 15 residues. Germline CDR1 reads MNHEY; CDR2 reads SVGAGI. V trimming: 4 bases; J trimming: 7 bases; junction bases outside the gene matches: 9. This clone was seen just once. V is TRBV6-5 and J is TRBJ1-2; 10 bases are a match to TRBD1. The source of this sequence is a woman in her 70s with active or convalescent COVID-19. The material sequenced was peripheral blood. Written as DNA, the CDR3 is TGTGCCAGCAGTTCTACGGGGACAGGGGTTGGTGGCTACACCTTC. Its protein is CASSSTGTGVGGYTF.